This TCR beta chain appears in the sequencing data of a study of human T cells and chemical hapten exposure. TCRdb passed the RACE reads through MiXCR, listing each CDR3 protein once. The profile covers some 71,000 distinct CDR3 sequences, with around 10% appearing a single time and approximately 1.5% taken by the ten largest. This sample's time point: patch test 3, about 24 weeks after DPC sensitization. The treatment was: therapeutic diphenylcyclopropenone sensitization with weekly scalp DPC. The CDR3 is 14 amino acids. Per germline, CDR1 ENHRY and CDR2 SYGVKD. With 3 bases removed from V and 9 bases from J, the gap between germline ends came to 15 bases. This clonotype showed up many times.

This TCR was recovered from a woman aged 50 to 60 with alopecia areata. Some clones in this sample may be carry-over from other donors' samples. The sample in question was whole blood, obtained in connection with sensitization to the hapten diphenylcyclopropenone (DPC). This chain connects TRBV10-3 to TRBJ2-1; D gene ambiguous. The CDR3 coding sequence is TGTGCCATCAGTGACCCGACGCGCAATCTTGAGCAGTTCTTC. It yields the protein CAISDPTRNLEQFF.